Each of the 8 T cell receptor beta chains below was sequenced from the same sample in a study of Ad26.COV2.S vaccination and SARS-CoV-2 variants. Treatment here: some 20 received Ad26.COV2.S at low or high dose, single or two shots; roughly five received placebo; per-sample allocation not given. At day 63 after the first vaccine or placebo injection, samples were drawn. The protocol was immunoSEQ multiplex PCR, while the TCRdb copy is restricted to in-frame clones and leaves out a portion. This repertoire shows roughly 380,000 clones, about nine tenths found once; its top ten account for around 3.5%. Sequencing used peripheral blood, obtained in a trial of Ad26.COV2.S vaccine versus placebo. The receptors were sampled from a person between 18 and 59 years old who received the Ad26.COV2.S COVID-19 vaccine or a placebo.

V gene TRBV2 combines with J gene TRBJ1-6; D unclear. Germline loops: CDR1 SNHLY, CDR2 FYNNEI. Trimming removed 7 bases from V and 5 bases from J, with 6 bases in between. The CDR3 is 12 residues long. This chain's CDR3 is CASKLDNSPLHF. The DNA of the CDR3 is TGTGCCAGCAAACTGGATAATTCACCCCTCCACTTT.

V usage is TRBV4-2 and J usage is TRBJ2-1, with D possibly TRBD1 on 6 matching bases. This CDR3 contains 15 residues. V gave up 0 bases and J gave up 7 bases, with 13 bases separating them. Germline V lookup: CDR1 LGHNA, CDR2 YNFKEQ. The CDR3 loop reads CASSQEALRGNEQFF. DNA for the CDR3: TGTGCCAGCAGCCAAGAAGCTCTCAGGGGAAATGAGCAGTTCTTC.

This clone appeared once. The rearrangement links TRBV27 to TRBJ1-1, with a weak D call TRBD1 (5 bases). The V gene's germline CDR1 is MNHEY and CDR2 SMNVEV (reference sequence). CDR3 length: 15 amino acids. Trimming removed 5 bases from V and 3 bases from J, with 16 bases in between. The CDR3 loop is CASSPRQGGYTEAFF. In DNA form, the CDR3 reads TGTGCCAGCAGTCCCCGGCAGGGCGGCTACACTGAAGCTTTCTTT.

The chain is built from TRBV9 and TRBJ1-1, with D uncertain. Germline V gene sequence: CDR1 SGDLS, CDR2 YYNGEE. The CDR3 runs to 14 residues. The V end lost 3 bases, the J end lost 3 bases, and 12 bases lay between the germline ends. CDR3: CASSAVGLDTEAFF. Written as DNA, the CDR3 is TGTGCCAGCAGCGCCGTTGGCTTGGACACTGAAGCTTTCTTT.

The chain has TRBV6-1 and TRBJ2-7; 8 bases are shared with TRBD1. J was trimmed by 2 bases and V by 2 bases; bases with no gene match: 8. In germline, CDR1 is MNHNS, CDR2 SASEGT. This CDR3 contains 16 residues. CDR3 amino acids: CASSEYVTGEAYEQYF. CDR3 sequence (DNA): TGTGCCAGCAGTGAATATGTGACAGGGGAAGCCTACGAGCAGTACTTC.

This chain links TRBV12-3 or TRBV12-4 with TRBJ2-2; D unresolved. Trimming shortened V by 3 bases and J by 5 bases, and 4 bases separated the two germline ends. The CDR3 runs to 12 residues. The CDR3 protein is CASSLRTGELFF. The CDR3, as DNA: TGTGCCAGCAGTTTGCGAACCGGGGAGCTGTTTTTT.

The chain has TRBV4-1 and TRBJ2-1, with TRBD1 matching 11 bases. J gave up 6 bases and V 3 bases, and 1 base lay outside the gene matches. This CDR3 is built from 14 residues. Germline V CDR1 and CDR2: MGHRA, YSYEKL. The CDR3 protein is CASSQGQGVNEQFF. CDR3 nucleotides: TGCGCCAGCAGCCAGGGACAGGGGGTCAATGAGCAGTTCTTC.

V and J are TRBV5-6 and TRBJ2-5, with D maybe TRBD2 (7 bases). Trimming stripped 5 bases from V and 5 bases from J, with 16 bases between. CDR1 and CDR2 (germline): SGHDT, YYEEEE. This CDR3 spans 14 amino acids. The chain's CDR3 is CASRLGGGGETQYF. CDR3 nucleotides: TGTGCCAGCAGGCTCGGTGGGGGGGGCGAGACCCAGTACTTC. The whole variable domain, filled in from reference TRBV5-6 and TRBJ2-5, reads DAGVTQSPTHLIKTRGQQVTLRCSPKSGHDTVSWYQQALGQGPQFIFQYYEEEERQRGNFPDRFSGHQFPNYSSELNVNALLLGDSALYLCASRLGGGGETQYFGPGTRLLVL.